The rows below give T cell receptor beta chains drawn from one sample of a study of response to subunit inactivated influenza vaccine. Using its own MiXCR run on the RT-PCR reads, TCRdb lists one record per CDR3 protein. The table lists over 400,000 distinct CDR3 sequences, 10% to 11% of them singletons, with more than 10% in the top ten. Here the sequenced sample was PBMCs from blood, taken about 40 days after vaccination. Receptors originate from a middle-aged man who received an inactivated influenza vaccine. CDR3s include the opening cysteine and the closing phenylalanine or tryptophan. Fields, in order: clone size, V gene, J gene, D gene, CDR3 DNA, CDR3 protein. D genes are given only for firm matches. The size entry is marked missing in some rows and otherwise reads once, few, many or a size class.

few	TRBV6-2/TRBV6-3	TRBJ2-5	.	TGTGCCACCCAACCTCAGGGGCTTCCAGGAGAGACCCAGTACTTC	CATQPQGLPGETQYF
many	TRBV29-1	TRBJ1-1	.	TGCAGCGTTGCGCTGAACACTGAAGCTTTCTTT	CSVALNTEAFF
many	TRBV4-2	TRBJ2-1	.	TGTGCCAGCAGCCAAGTTTGGGCCGGGCAGGGAAACAATGAGCAGTTCTTC	CASSQVWAGQGNNEQFF
.	TRBV29-1	TRBJ1-2	TRBD1	TGCAGCGGCCGGGACAGGGGGCGCGGCGGCTACACCTTC	CSGRDRGRGGYTF
few	TRBV4-1	TRBJ1-1	TRBD1	TGCGCCAGCAGCCAAGTGCGAAGGGGGCGGTTGAACACTGAAGCTTTCTTT	CASSQVRRGRLNTEAFF
.	TRBV15	TRBJ2-5	TRBD2	TGTGCCACCAGCAGGGATCGGACTAGCGGGAGTCTGAAGACCCAGTACTTC	CATSRDRTSGSLKTQYF
.	TRBV9	TRBJ1-1	TRBD1	TGTGCCAGCAGCGCACCGGACAGGGCGGGCACTGAAGCTTTCTTT	CASSAPDRAGTEAFF
many	TRBV6-2/TRBV6-3	TRBJ1-6	.	TGTGCCAGCAGTTACCAGCAAGGTTCACCCCTCCACTTT	CASSYQQGSPLHF
once	TRBV19	TRBJ1-1	.	TGTGCCAGTAGTATAGCGCTGAGCACTGAAGCTTTCTTT	CASSIALSTEAFF
.	TRBV12-3/TRBV12-4	TRBJ2-1	.	TGTGCCAGCAGTTTCGGCGGGGAACGGTTCTTC	CASSFGGERFF
many	TRBV20-1	TRBJ2-1	.	TGCAGTGCTATAGAGATCACCGACAGCTACAATGAGCAGTTCTTC	CSAIEITDSYNEQFF
few	TRBV20-1	TRBJ2-5	TRBD2	TGCAGTGCTAGGGGCAGCGGGGAAGACCAAGAGACCCAGTACTTC	CSARGSGEDQETQYF
few	TRBV7-2	TRBJ1-1	.	TGTGCCAGCAGCTTTTCGACAGGGAACACTGAAGCTTTCTTT	CASSFSTGNTEAFF
.	TRBV5-1	TRBJ2-1	TRBD2	TGCGCCAGCAGCTTGGAAGCGGGGGGCCCTGGTGAGCAGTTCTTC	CASSLEAGGPGEQFF
many	TRBV4-3	TRBJ2-3	TRBD2	TGCGCCAGCAGCCAAGGGACGGCCGGGGGGGCGTTCGAAGATACGCAGTATTTT	CASSQGTAGGAFEDTQYF
few	TRBV27	TRBJ2-7	TRBD1	TGTGCCAGCAGCCGACAGGGCGTAAGCTACGAGCAGTACTTC	CASSRQGVSYEQYF
.	TRBV15	TRBJ2-5	.	TGTGCCACCAGCAGAGTAGGGGACGGGGAGACCCAGTACTTC	CATSRVGDGETQYF
few	TRBV2	TRBJ2-1	.	TGTGCCAGCAAGGAAGGACTTACCTCCTACAATGAGCAGTTCTTC	CASKEGLTSYNEQFF
many	TRBV7-9	TRBJ2-1	.	TGTGCCAGCAGCTTAACACCGACTGGTATTAGAACCAATGAGCAGTTCTTC	CASSLTPTGIRTNEQFF
many	TRBV20-1	TRBJ1-1	.	TGCAGTGCCTTTTACCCGAACACTGAAGCTTTCTTT	CSAFYPNTEAFF
.	TRBV20-1	TRBJ1-5	.	TGCAGTGCGGGGCGCGGTTCGGATCAGCCCCAGCATTTT	CSAGRGSDQPQHF
many	TRBV20-1	TRBJ1-6	TRBD1	TGCAGTGCTAGAGAGGCAGGGGGAACTTCACCCCTCCACTTT	CSAREAGGTSPLHF
many	TRBV20-1	TRBJ2-3	TRBD2	TGCAGTGCTAGGAGTCGACTAGCGGGGGGGGAACTCACAGATACGCAGTATTTT	CSARSRLAGGELTDTQYF
.	TRBV5-6	TRBJ2-2	.	TGTGCCAGCAGCCCCCGGGGGTTCCGGGCCGGGGAGCTGTGTTTT	CASSPRGFRAGELCF
many	TRBV15	TRBJ2-7	TRBD2	TGTGCCACCAGCAGCCGAAAGCTAGCGGGAGGGCCCGACGAGCAGTACTTC	CATSSRKLAGGPDEQYF
many	TRBV12-3/TRBV12-4	TRBJ1-6	.	TGTGCCAGCAGTGGCGGACTGCCCAATTCACCCCTCCACTTT	CASSGGLPNSPLHF
many	TRBV5-1	TRBJ2-1	TRBD1	TGCGCCAGCAGCGGGGGACAGGGGGCGATTCGTGTCGGTCAGTTCTTC	CASSGGQGAIRVGQFF
few	TRBV6-5	TRBJ2-7	.	TGTGCCAGCAGTTACTCTACAGGGCGAACCCCCTACGAGCAGTACTTC	CASSYSTGRTPYEQYF
few	TRBV4-3	TRBJ2-3	.	TGCGCCAGCAGCCAAGAGACTATAGATACGCAGTATTTT	CASSQETIDTQYF
.	TRBV3-1	TRBJ2-5	.	TGTGCCAGCAGCCAGTACGGAGGAGAGACCCAGTACTTC	CASSQYGGETQYF
few	TRBV6-1	TRBJ2-3	.	TGTGCCAGCATGCAGGCTAGCACAGATACGCAGTATTTT	CASMQASTDTQYF
few	TRBV10-3	TRBJ1-2	.	TGTGCCATCAGTGAGCCCACAGGGATTAACTATGGCTACACCTTC	CAISEPTGINYGYTF
.	TRBV5-1	TRBJ2-2	.	TGCGCCAGCAGCTTAGGGCAGGGCTCCGGGGAGCTGTTTTTT	CASSLGQGSGELFF
.	TRBV5-1	TRBJ2-3	.	TGCGCCAGCAGCTTGGTAGGGCAGGTCCTATCTTCTAGCACAGATACGCAGTATTTT	CASSLVGQVLSSSTDTQYF
many	TRBV10-3	TRBJ2-7	.	TGTGCCATCAGTGAGTCGGTGAGGATAACCTACGAGCAGTACTTC	CAISESVRITYEQYF
few	TRBV11-1	TRBJ2-2	TRBD2	TGTGCCAGCAGCTTAGTCTTCGGAGCGGGAGGTGGAACCGGGGAGCTGTTTTTT	CASSLVFGAGGGTGELFF
few	TRBV20-1	TRBJ2-2	TRBD1	TGCAGTGCTAGGAGGACAGGGACAATTACCGGGGAGCTGTTTTTT	CSARRTGTITGELFF
many	TRBV12-3/TRBV12-4	TRBJ2-1	TRBD2	TGTGCCAGCAGTTCCGGGACTAGGGCCAATGAGCAGTTCTTC	CASSSGTRANEQFF
many	TRBV3-1	TRBJ2-7	TRBD2	TGTGCCAGCAGCCAAGGGCTAGCGGGCTCCTCCTACGAGCAGTACTTC	CASSQGLAGSSYEQYF
few	TRBV12-3/TRBV12-4	TRBJ2-7	TRBD2	TGTGCCAGCAGTTTTGAGCGGGAGTTAAGCGAGCAGTACTTC	CASSFERELSEQYF
many	TRBV3-1	TRBJ2-1	.	TGTGCCAGCAGCCCGGGCCTGTCCGGGCTCAATGAGCAGTTCTTC	CASSPGLSGLNEQFF
few	TRBV20-1	TRBJ2-7	TRBD2	TGCAGTGCGCAACTAGCGGGAAGGGATTCCTACGAGCAGTACTTC	CSAQLAGRDSYEQYF